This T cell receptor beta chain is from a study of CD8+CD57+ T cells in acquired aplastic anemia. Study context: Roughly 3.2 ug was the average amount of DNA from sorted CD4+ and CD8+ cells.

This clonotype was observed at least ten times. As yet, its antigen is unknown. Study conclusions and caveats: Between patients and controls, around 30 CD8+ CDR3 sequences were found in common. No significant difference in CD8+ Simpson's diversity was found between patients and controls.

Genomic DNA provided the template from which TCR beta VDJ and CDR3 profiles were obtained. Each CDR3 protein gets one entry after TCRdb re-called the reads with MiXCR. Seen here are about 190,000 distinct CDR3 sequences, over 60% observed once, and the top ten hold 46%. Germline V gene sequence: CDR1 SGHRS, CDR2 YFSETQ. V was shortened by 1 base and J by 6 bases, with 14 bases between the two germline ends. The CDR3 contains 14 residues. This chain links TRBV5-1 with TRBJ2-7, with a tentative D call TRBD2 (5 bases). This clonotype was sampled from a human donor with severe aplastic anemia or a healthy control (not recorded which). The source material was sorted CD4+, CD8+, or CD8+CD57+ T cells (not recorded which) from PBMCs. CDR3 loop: CASSLQDLYAEQYF. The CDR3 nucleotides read TGCGCCAGCAGCTTGCAGGACTTATACGCCGAGCAGTACTTC.